This T cell receptor beta chain comes out of a study of cytomegalovirus exposure and HLA in healthy donors. The study, taken as a whole, reports: Most TCR sequences were uncommon, yet certain public TCRs appeared in many donors. Earlier findings revealed that most TCR beta V segments proved productive either about 90% or about 30% of the time.

The germline CDR1 and CDR2 sequences are SGHRS and YFSETQ. This CDR3 has 14 residues. V lost 3 bases to trimming and J lost 5 bases; unmatched junction nucleotides: 3. Turning to this clone: Its antigen is not known.

The PCR was carried out with 60 Vbeta primers and 13 Jbeta primers. Clones were read by immunoSEQ multiplex PCR, and TCRdb kept only the in-frame ones, dropping some. The table lists approximately 38,000 clones. The sequence derives from a human donor in good health. The rearrangement links TRBV5-1 to TRBJ2-1, with TRBD1 identical over 9 bases. The sample consisted of PBMCs. CDR3 amino acids: CASSSDRGHNEQFF. CDR3 DNA: TGCGCCAGCAGCTCGGACAGGGGTCACAATGAGCAGTTCTTC.